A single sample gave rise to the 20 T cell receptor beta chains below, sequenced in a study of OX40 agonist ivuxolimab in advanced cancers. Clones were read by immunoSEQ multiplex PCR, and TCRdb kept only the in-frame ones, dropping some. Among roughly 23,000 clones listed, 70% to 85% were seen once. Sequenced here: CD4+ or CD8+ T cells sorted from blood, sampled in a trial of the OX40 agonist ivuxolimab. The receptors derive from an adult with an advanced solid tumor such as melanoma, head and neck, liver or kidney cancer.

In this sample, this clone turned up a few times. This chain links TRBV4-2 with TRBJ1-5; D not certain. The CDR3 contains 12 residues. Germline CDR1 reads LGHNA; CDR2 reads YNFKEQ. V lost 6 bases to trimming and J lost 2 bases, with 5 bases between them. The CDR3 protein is CASRSGNQPQHF. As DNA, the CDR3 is TGTGCCAGCAGGTCGGGCAATCAGCCCCAGCATTTT.

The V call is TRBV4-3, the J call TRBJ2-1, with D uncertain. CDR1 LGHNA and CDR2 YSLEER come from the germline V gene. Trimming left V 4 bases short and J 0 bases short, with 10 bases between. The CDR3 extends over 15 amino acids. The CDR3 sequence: CASSRAVPSYNEQFF. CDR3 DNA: TGCGCCAGCAGCCGAGCAGTCCCCTCCTACAATGAGCAGTTCTTC.

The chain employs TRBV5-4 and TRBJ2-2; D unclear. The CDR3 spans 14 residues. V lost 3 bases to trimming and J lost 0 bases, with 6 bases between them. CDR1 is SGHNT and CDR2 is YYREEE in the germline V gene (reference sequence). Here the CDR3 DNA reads TGTGCCAGCAGCTCCACGGCGAACACCGGGGAGCTGTTTTTT. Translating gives CASSSTANTGELFF.

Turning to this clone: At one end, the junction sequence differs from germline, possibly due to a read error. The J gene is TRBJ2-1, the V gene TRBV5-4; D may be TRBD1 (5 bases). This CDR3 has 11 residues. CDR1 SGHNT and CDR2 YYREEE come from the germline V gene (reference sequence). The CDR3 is CASTLGLEQFF. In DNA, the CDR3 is TGTGCCAGCACCTTGGGGCTGGAGCAGTTCTTC.

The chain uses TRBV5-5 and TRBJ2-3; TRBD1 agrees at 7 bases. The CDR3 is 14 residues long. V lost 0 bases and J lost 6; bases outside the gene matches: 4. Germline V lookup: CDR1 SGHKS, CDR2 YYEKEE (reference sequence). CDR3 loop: CASSLGDRVDTQYF. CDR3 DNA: TGTGCCAGCAGCTTGGGAGACAGGGTGGATACGCAGTATTTT.

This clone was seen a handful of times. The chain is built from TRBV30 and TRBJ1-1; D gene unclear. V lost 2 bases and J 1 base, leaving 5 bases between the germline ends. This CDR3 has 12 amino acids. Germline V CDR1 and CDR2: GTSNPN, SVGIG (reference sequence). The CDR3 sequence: CAWSTTNTEAFF. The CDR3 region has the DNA TGTGCCTGGAGTACAACGAACACTGAAGCTTTCTTT.

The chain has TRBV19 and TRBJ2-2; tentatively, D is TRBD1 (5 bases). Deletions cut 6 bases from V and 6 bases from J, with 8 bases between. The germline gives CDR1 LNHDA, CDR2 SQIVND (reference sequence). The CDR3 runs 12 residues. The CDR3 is CASRVGAGELFF. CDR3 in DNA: TGTGCCAGTAGGGTAGGGGCCGGGGAGCTGTTTTTT.

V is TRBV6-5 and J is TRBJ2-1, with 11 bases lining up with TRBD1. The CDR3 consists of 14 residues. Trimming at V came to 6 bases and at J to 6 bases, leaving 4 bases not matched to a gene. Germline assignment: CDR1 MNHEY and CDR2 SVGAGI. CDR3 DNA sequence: TGTGCCAGCAGGGCTGGGACAGGGGGCAATGAGCAGTTCTTC. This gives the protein CASRAGTGGNEQFF.

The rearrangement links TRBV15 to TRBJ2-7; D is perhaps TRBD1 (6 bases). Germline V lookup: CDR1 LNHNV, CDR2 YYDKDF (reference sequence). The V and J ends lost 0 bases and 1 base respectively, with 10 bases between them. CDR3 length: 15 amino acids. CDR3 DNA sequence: TGTGCCACCAGCAGAGATCAGGGGTCTTCCTACGAGCAGTACTTC. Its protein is CATSRDQGSSYEQYF.

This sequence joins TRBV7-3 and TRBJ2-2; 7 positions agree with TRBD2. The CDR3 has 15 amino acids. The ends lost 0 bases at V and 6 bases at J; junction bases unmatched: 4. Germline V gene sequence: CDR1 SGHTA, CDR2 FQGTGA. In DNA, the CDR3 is TGTGCCAGCAGCTTAACTCTGGGAGGGGCCGGGGAGCTGTTTTTT. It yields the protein CASSLTLGGAGELFF.

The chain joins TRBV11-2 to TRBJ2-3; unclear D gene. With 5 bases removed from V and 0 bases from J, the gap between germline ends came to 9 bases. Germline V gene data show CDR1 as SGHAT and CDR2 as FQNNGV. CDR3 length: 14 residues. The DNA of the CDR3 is TGTGCCAGCAGCCCCTCAGACAGCACAGATACGCAGTATTTT. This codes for CASSPSDSTDTQYF. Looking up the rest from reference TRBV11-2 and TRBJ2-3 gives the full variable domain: EAGVAQSPRYKIIEKRQSVAFWCNPISGHATLYWYQQILGQGPKLLIQFQNNGVVDDSQLPKDRFSAERLKGVDSTLKIQPAKLEDSAVYLCASSPSDSTDTQYFGPGTRLTVL.

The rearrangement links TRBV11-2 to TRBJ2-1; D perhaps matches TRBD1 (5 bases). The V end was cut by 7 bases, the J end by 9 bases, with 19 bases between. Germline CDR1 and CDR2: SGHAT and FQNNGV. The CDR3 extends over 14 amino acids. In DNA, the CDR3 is TGTGCCAGCATCAATTGGCAGGGCTTTGGTGAGCAGTTCTTC. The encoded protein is CASINWQGFGEQFF.

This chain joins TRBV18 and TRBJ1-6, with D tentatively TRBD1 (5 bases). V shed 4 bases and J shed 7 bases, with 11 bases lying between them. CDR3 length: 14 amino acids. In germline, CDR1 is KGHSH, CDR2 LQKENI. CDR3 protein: CASSLPGLNSPLHF. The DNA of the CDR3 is TGTGCCAGCTCACTCCCGGGACTAAATTCACCCCTCCACTTT.

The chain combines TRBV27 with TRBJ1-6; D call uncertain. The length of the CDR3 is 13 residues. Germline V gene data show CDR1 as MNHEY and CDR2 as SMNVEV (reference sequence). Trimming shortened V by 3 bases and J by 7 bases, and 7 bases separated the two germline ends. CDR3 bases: TGTGCCAGCAGTTTCACTCCGAATTCACCCCTCCACTTT. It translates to CASSFTPNSPLHF.

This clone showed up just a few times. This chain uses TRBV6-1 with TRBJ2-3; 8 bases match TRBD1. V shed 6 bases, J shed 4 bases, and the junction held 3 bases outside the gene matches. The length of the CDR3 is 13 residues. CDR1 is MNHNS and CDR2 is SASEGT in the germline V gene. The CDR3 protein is CASRDRGPDTQYF. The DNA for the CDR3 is TGTGCCAGCAGAGACAGGGGACCAGATACGCAGTATTTT.

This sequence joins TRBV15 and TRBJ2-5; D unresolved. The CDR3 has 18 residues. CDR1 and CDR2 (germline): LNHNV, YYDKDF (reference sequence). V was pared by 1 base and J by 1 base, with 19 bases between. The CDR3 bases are TGTGCCACCAGCAGAGGATCCATTTTCGGAGCACTCCAAGAGACCCAGTACTTC. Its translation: CATSRGSIFGALQETQYF.

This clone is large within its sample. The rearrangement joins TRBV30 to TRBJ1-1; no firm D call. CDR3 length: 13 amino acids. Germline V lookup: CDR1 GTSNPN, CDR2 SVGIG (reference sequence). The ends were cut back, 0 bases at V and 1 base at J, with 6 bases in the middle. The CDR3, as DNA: TGTGCCTGGAGTGTAGCCGGGAACACTGAAGCTTTCTTT. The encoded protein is CAWSVAGNTEAFF.

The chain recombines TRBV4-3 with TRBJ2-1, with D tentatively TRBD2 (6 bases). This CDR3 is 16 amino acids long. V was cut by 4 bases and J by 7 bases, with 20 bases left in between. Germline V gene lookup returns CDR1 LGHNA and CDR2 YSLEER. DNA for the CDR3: TGCGCCAGCAGCCCTCTTAAGGGTCATCGGGGGAATGAGCAGTTCTTC. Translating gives CASSPLKGHRGNEQFF.

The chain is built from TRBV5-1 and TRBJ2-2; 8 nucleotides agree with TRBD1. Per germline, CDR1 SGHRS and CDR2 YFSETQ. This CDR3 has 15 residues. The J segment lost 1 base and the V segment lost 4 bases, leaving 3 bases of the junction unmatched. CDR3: CASSDRGLNTGELFF. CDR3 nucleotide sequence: TGCGCCAGCAGCGACAGGGGATTGAACACCGGGGAGCTGTTTTTT.

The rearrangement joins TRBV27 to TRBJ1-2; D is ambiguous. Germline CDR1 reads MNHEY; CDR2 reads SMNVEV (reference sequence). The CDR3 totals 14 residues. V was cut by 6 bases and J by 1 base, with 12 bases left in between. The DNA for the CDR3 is TGTGCCAGCAGCAAAACGGCAGTTAACTATGGCTACACCTTC. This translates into CASSKTAVNYGYTF.